This T cell receptor beta chain was identified in a study of Ad26.COV2.S vaccination and SARS-CoV-2 variants. This clone was seen a few times. Regarding treatment: around 19 received Ad26.COV2.S at low or high dose, single or two shots; 5 received placebo; per-sample allocation not given. Day 63 following the first vaccine or placebo injection was when the samples were taken. Assay: immunoSEQ multiplex PCR; the TCRdb copy retains only in-frame clones and omits some. The sample has 350,000 to 500,000 clones, about 90% seen once. The CDR3 has 15 residues. V lost 6 bases to trimming and J lost 5 bases, with 19 bases between them. Germline-derived CDR1 and CDR2 are LNHDA and SQIVND (reference sequence).

The rearrangement links TRBV19 to TRBJ1-1; no reliable D call. This receptor was obtained from a person between 18 and 65 years old who received the Ad26.COV2.S COVID-19 vaccine or a placebo. The sequencing here drew on peripheral blood, taken in a trial of Ad26.COV2.S vaccine versus placebo. The CDR3, as DNA: TGTGCCAGTAGCACCGGAGGGTTGGCCAGGACTGAAGCTTTCTTT. Translating it yields CASSTGGLARTEAFF.